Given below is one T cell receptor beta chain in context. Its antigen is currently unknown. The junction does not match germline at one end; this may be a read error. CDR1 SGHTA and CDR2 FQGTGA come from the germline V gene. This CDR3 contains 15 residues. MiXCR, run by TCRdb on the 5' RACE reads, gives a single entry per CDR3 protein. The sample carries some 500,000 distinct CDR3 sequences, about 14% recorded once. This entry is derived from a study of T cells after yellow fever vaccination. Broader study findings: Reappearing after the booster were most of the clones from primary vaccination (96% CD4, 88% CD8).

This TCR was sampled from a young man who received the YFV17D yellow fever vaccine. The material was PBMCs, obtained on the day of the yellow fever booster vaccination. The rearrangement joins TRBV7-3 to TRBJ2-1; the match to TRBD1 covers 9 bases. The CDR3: CASSTGQGHYDEQFF. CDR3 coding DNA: TGTGCCAGCAGCACGGGACAGGGTCACTACGATGAGCAGTTCTTC.